One sample yielded the 30 T cell receptor beta chains listed below, sequenced in a study of human T cells and chemical hapten exposure. The starting material, unfractionated whole blood, was used for total RNA extraction. TCRdb called the 5' RACE reads again in MiXCR, with one record for every CDR3 protein. Among around 140,000 distinct CDR3 sequences listed, 4.1% were seen once. Receptors were obtained from a female donor in good health.

The chain combines TRBV5-1 with TRBJ2-1, with TRBD2 matching over 7 bases. The CDR3 totals 15 residues. Trimming removed 1 base from V and 4 bases from J; junction bases left unmatched: 5. Germline loops: CDR1 SGHRS, CDR2 YFSETQ. The CDR3 region is CASSLLAESYNEQFF. The CDR3 nucleotides are TGCGCCAGCAGCTTGCTAGCGGAGTCATACAATGAGCAGTTCTTC.

The table lists this clonotype with many counts. V usage is TRBV29-1 and J usage is TRBJ1-1; D is uncertain. From germline, CDR1 is SQVTM and CDR2 ANQGSEA. The CDR3 sequence is 13 residues long. Trimming removed 7 bases at V and 0 bases at J, with 12 bases between. The DNA for the CDR3 is TGCAGCGGGTCGGAGGCAATGAACACTGAAGCTTTCTTT. Protein: CSGSEAMNTEAFF.

This clonotype was picked up many times. The chain joins TRBV28 to TRBJ2-3; D not resolved. The CDR3 consists of 14 residues. CDR1 is MDHEN and CDR2 is SYDVKM in the germline V gene. V dropped 5 bases and J dropped 6 bases, with 15 bases sitting between them. The CDR3 loop reads CASSPPTVTDTQYF. In DNA form, the CDR3 reads TGTGCCAGCAGTCCCCCGACGGTCACGGATACGCAGTATTTT.

V usage is TRBV28 and J usage is TRBJ1-1; D is ambiguous. CDR3 length equals 15 residues. CDR1 is MDHEN and CDR2 is SYDVKM in the germline V gene. Trimming cost V 2 bases and J 3 bases, with 13 bases left between them. The CDR3 bases are TGTGCCAGCAGTTTAAGAGCTGGGGTGCACACTGAAGCTTTCTTT. Protein sequence: CASSLRAGVHTEAFF.

The genes are TRBV2 and TRBJ1-4; tentatively, D is TRBD1 (6 bases). The CDR3 has 13 residues. CDR1 and CDR2 (germline): SNHLY, FYNNEI. V lost 5 bases and J 10 bases, leaving 14 bases between the germline ends. CDR3 coding DNA: TGTGCCAGCAGTACAGGGCAGTACGGAAAACTGTTTTTT. It is translated as CASSTGQYGKLFF.

In its sample, this clonotype was seen a few times. J is TRBJ2-5 and V is TRBV19; no reliable D call. The germline V gene has CDR1 LNHDA and CDR2 SQIVND (reference sequence). This CDR3 has 14 residues. Trimming cost V 3 bases and J 2 bases, with 10 bases left between them. CDR3 sequence: CASSMAPAQETQYF. CDR3 DNA sequence: TGTGCCAGTAGTATGGCCCCGGCGCAAGAGACCCAGTACTTC. Variable domain in full (rest from reference TRBV19 and TRBJ2-5): DGGITQSPKYLFRKEGQNVTLSCEQNLNHDAMYWYRQDPGQGLRLIYYSQIVNDFQKGDIAEGYSVSREKKESFPLTVTSAQKNPTAFYLCASSMAPAQETQYFGPGTRLLVL.

About this clonotype itself: A much larger clone differs from this one at a single base, so this may be a read error. V gene TRBV12-3 or TRBV12-4 combines with J gene TRBJ2-3; 7 bases are shared with TRBD2. Trimming removed 6 bases from V and 3 bases from J; junction bases left unmatched: 9. The CDR3 runs to 15 residues. CDR3 protein: CASSPSGGLTDTQYF. DNA for the CDR3: TGTGCCAGCAGCCCCTCCGGGGGGTTAACAGATACGCAGTATTTT.

This clonotype was counted at least ten times. The chain has TRBV4-3 and TRBJ2-4; D gene unclear. Looked up from germline, CDR1 is LGHNA and CDR2 is YSLEER. Between the trimmed V and J ends, which lost 1 base and 5 bases, there was a span of 9 bases. The CDR3 totals 14 residues. CDR3 residues: CASSQVVGENIQYF. The CDR3 coding sequence is TGCGCCAGCAGCCAAGTTGTCGGAGAAAACATTCAGTACTTC.

V usage is TRBV28 and J usage is TRBJ2-1; 12 bases agree with TRBD2. The V segment lost 7 bases and the J segment 6 bases; nucleotides outside the gene matches: 7. Looked up from germline, CDR1 is MDHEN and CDR2 is SYDVKM. The CDR3 extends over 15 amino acids. As DNA, the CDR3 is TGTGCCAGCATCGGACCTAGCGGGAGGGTCAATGAGCAGTTCTTC. This encodes CASIGPSGRVNEQFF.

This clonotype was seen a handful of times. The V call is TRBV2, the J call TRBJ1-5, with TRBD1 identical over 10 bases. The CDR3 totals 14 residues. In germline, CDR1 is SNHLY, CDR2 FYNNEI. Trimming removed 8 bases from V and 2 bases from J; junction bases left unmatched: 3. CDR3 sequence reads: CASSGTGGNQPQHF. The CDR3, as DNA: TGTGCCAGCTCCGGGACAGGGGGCAATCAGCCCCAGCATTTT.

In its sample, this clonotype was seen many times. This rearrangement joins TRBV20-1 to TRBJ1-6; 11 bases align to TRBD1. There are 18 residues in the CDR3. Germline V gene sequence: CDR1 DFQATT, CDR2 SNEGSKA (reference sequence). Trimming took 3 bases from V and 8 from J; bases not matched to a gene: 15. The chain's CDR3 is CSASTGTGGSYGDSPLHF. The CDR3 bases are TGCAGTGCTAGTACCGGGACAGGGGGTTCTTATGGGGATTCACCCCTCCACTTT.

This clonotype was seen repeatedly, ten times or more. This rearrangement joins TRBV12-3 or TRBV12-4 to TRBJ1-2, with D possibly being TRBD1 (6 bases). The CDR3 sequence is 14 residues long. Deletions cut 5 bases from V and 4 bases from J, with 14 bases between. The CDR3 coding sequence is TGTGCCAGCAGTCAAGGAGGACAGAGCTATGGCTACACCTTC. Translation gives CASSQGGQSYGYTF.

This clonotype was picked up many times. The gene calls are TRBV7-2 and TRBJ2-5; D assignment may be TRBD1 or TRBD2 (5 bases each). Germline assignment: CDR1 SGHTA and CDR2 FQGNSA. The CDR3 is 14 amino acids. Trimming stripped 5 bases from V and 4 bases from J, with 14 bases between. The CDR3 spells CASSAFGDRETQYF. The CDR3 nucleotides read TGTGCCAGCAGCGCGTTTGGGGACCGAGAGACCCAGTACTTC.

This chain connects TRBV5-1 to TRBJ1-6; D remains unclear. Looked up from germline, CDR1 is SGHRS and CDR2 is YFSETQ. This CDR3 spans 13 amino acids. Trimming left V 0 bases short and J 9 bases short, with 7 bases between. The CDR3 DNA reads as TGCGCCAGCAGCTTGGAAGGCGCTTCACCCCTCCACTTT. Amino acid sequence: CASSLEGASPLHF.

This clonotype has only a few counts. The chain employs TRBV19 and TRBJ1-5, with a tentative D call TRBD1 (5 bases). CDR3 length: 15 amino acids. The V gene lost 6 bases and the J gene lost 1 base, with 13 bases spanning the gap. Germline lookup yields CDR1 LNHDA and CDR2 SQIVND (reference sequence). The CDR3 DNA sequence: TGTGCCAGTAGCAGATCGGGACGGAGCAATCAGCCCCAGCATTTT. It translates to CASSRSGRSNQPQHF.

In this sample, this clonotype turned up many times. The V call is TRBV6-5, the J call TRBJ2-4; D gene unclear. Trimming shortened V by 5 bases and J by 8 bases, and 7 bases separated the two germline ends. CDR3 size: 11 residues. Germline V gene sequence: CDR1 MNHEY, CDR2 SVGAGI. The CDR3 protein is CASSPRDIQYF. Written as DNA, the CDR3 is TGTGCCAGCAGTCCCCGGGACATTCAGTACTTC.

Regarding this clonotype: This may be a read error, as it is one base from a much larger clone. The chain recombines TRBV12-3 or TRBV12-4 with TRBJ2-2; TRBD1 aligns across 10 bases. The CDR3 has 16 residues. The trim removed 8 bases at V and 1 base at J, leaving 7 bases unmatched. The CDR3 here is CASDQTGGWNTGELFF. In DNA, the CDR3 is TGTGCCAGCGACCAGACAGGGGGCTGGAACACCGGGGAGCTGTTTTTT.

This clonotype was seen at least ten times. The rearrangement links TRBV11-2 to TRBJ1-1; D unclear. Germline V lookup: CDR1 SGHAT, CDR2 FQNNGV. V was clipped by 5 bases and J by 4 bases, with 8 bases between them. CDR3 length: 12 amino acids. This CDR3 reads CASSGWATEAFF. In nucleotides, the CDR3 is TGTGCCAGCAGCGGGTGGGCCACTGAAGCTTTCTTT. The variable domain in full, completed from reference TRBV11-2 and TRBJ1-1, reads EAGVAQSPRYKIIEKRQSVAFWCNPISGHATLYWYQQILGQGPKLLIQFQNNGVVDDSQLPKDRFSAERLKGVDSTLKIQPAKLEDSAVYLCASSGWATEAFFGQGTRLTVV.

This clonotype was counted only a few times. This chain connects TRBV7-2 to TRBJ2-1, with 12 bases matching TRBD2. Trimming at V came to 1 base and at J to 5 bases, leaving 9 bases not matched to a gene. From germline, CDR1 is SGHTA and CDR2 FQGNSA. The CDR3 is made up of 18 amino acids. CDR3 nucleotides: TGTGCCAGCAGCTTAGGACTAGCGGGGGCCCTACTTAACAATGAGCAGTTCTTC. Residues: CASSLGLAGALLNNEQFF.

This clonotype came up many times. The chain couples TRBV7-8 to TRBJ1-4, with a weak D call TRBD1 (6 bases). There are 12 residues in the CDR3. Germline V gene sequence: CDR1 SGHVS, CDR2 FQNEAQ. Deletions cut 4 bases from V and 8 bases from J, with 8 bases between. The chain's CDR3 is CASSSTGEKLFF. The DNA for the CDR3 is TGTGCCAGCAGCTCGACAGGCGAAAAACTGTTTTTT.

This clonotype showed up many times. The V call is TRBV3-1, the J call TRBJ2-3, with TRBD2 matching over 8 bases. Per the germline V gene, CDR1 is LGHDT and CDR2 is YNNKEL (reference sequence). Losses at the gene ends were 5 bases for V and 1 base for J; bases not matched to a gene: 5. This CDR3 contains 15 residues. In DNA, the CDR3 is TGTGCCAGCAGCTCTCAAGCGGGGGGCACAGATACGCAGTATTTT. Translated, it gives CASSSQAGGTDTQYF.

This clonotype was seen more than once but under ten times. The V call is TRBV30, the J call TRBJ1-6; D not certain. Trimming left V 0 bases short and J 8 bases short, with 11 bases between. CDR3 length: 14 residues. CDR1 is GTSNPN, CDR2 SVGIG, per germline (reference sequence). The CDR3 bases are TGTGCCTGGAGTGTAACAGAGTTTGATTCACCCCTCCACTTT. Its protein is CAWSVTEFDSPLHF.

The sample holds many counts of this clonotype. J is TRBJ1-2 and V is TRBV4-3; D is undetermined. V was shortened by 1 base and J by 7 bases, with 13 bases between the two germline ends. This CDR3 is built from 14 residues. Per the germline V gene, CDR1 is LGHNA and CDR2 is YSLEER. CDR3 coding DNA: TGCGCCAGCAGCCAAGGGACGAATATGGTTGGCTACACCTTC. This gives the protein CASSQGTNMVGYTF.

In this sample, this clonotype turned up many times. The chain links TRBV5-1 to TRBJ1-4; TRBD1 matches 11 bases. Germline lookup yields CDR1 SGHRS and CDR2 YFSETQ. The CDR3 consists of 16 residues. After removal of 0 bases from V and 8 bases from J, the junction contained 6 bases not matched to a gene. The CDR3 region is CASSLAGTGGEEKLFF. The DNA for the CDR3 is TGCGCCAGCAGCTTGGCCGGGACAGGGGGGGAGGAAAAACTGTTTTTT.

This clonotype has just a few counts. The rearrangement links TRBV27 to TRBJ2-7; possible D gene TRBD2, 6 bases. The CDR3 is 13 amino acids. V was shortened by 6 bases and J by 7 bases, with 16 bases between the two germline ends. Germline CDR1 and CDR2: MNHEY and SMNVEV (reference sequence). CDR3 in amino acids: CASRDTGDSEQYF. CDR3 DNA sequence: TGTGCCAGCAGAGACACGGGGGATAGTGAGCAGTACTTC.

The table lists this clonotype with many counts. The chain recombines TRBV6-2 or TRBV6-3 with TRBJ2-1, with 9 bases identical to TRBD2. This CDR3 comprises 15 residues. Germline V gene lookup returns CDR1 MNHEY and CDR2 SVGEGT. Trimming cost V 6 bases and J 4 bases; bases outside gene matches: 7. The CDR3 DNA is TGTGCCAGCAGAGTCCGAGCGGGGGGTTACAATGAGCAGTTCTTC. Residues: CASRVRAGGYNEQFF.

At least ten counts were recorded for this clonotype. The rearrangement links TRBV10-3 to TRBJ2-3; 10 positions agree with TRBD2. The length of the CDR3 is 17 residues. CDR1 ENHRY and CDR2 SYGVKD come from the germline V gene. Germline trimming cut 3 bases from V and 2 bases from J; bases unmatched to any gene: 8. CDR3 sequence (DNA): TGTGCCATCAGTGACCGAGGACTAGCGGTCCACACAGATACGCAGTATTTT. It specifies CAISDRGLAVHTDTQYF.

This clonotype was found many times. This rearrangement joins TRBV5-1 to TRBJ1-1, with no clear D. Germline lookup yields CDR1 SGHRS and CDR2 YFSETQ. The V and J ends lost 0 bases and 0 bases respectively, with 12 bases between them. The CDR3 sequence is 16 residues long. The CDR3 loop reads CASSLVQGPMNTEAFF. CDR3 bases: TGCGCCAGCAGCTTGGTTCAAGGGCCCATGAACACTGAAGCTTTCTTT.

The sample holds many counts of this clonotype. The chain is built from TRBV7-9 and TRBJ1-4, with 8 nucleotides matching TRBD1. Germline CDR1 SEHNR, CDR2 FQNEAQ (reference sequence). The trim removed 3 bases at V and 7 bases at J, leaving 7 bases unmatched. The CDR3 is 15 residues long. The chain's CDR3 is CASSFSGQGGEKLFF. DNA for the CDR3: TGTGCCAGCAGCTTTTCCGGACAGGGCGGTGAAAAACTGTTTTTT.

This clonotype was recorded at least ten times. The chain is built from TRBV4-3 and TRBJ2-7; no reliable D call. Between the trimmed V and J ends, which lost 3 bases and 4 bases, there was a span of 10 bases. There are 13 residues in the CDR3. The germline CDR1 and CDR2 sequences are LGHNA and YSLEER. CDR3 residues: CASSHSLGYEQYF. The CDR3 nucleotides are TGCGCCAGCAGCCATTCCCTAGGGTACGAGCAGTACTTC.